These 29 T cell receptor beta chains originate from one sample sequenced in a study of blood T cell repertoires in COVID-19. The data were produced by immunoSEQ multiplex PCR, yet TCRdb's version contains in-frame clones alone and is incomplete. The repertoire includes 85,000 to 130,000 clones, roughly 90% of them detected once, and under 6.5% sits in the top ten. What was sequenced was peripheral blood. The receptor source for this set is a human donor in a cohort sampled during active COVID-19.

As for this clone: The same CDR3 also results from other DNA sequences found in this sample. The CDR3 nucleotides read TGTGCCTGGAGTGTACAGGGTTATGGCTACACCTTC. Encoded protein: CAWSVQGYGYTF. The chain uses TRBV30 and TRBJ1-2, with a tentative D call TRBD1 (6 bases). V was trimmed by 0 bases and J by 5 bases, leaving 7 bases between them. Germline values: CDR1 GTSNPN, CDR2 SVGIG (reference sequence). The CDR3 is made up of 12 amino acids. Together with reference TRBV30 and TRBJ1-2, the CDR3 gives the full variable domain: SQTIHQWPATLVQPVGSPLSLECTVEGTSNPNLYWYRQAAGRGLQLLFYSVGIGQISSEVPQNLSASRPQDRQFILSSKKLLLSDSGFYLCAWSVQGYGYTFGSGTRLTVV.

The rearrangement links TRBV29-1 to TRBJ1-2; 8 nucleotides agree with TRBD1. The CDR3 loop spans 14 amino acids. Trimming took 5 bases from V and 0 from J; bases not matched to a gene: 5. The germline V gene encodes CDR1 SQVTM and CDR2 ANQGSEA. CDR3 sequence (DNA): TGCAGCGTTCCGACAGGGGATTCTAACTATGGCTACACCTTC. This sequence encodes CSVPTGDSNYGYTF.

This chain uses TRBV4-3 with TRBJ1-3; D not resolved. V shed 0 bases and J shed 0 bases, with 9 bases lying between them. CDR1 is LGHNA, CDR2 YSLEER, per germline. The CDR3 extends over 16 amino acids. CDR3 nucleotide sequence: TGCGCCAGCAGCCAAGAGGCGGCCGTCTCTGGAAACACCATATATTTT. It codes for CASSQEAAVSGNTIYF.

The V and J genes are TRBV9 and TRBJ2-6; D might be TRBD1 (6 bases). Deletions cut 1 base from V and 3 bases from J, with 11 bases between. The CDR3 is 16 amino acids. Looked up from germline, CDR1 is SGDLS and CDR2 is YYNGEE. The CDR3 nucleotides are TGTGCCAGCAGCGTACTGGGGGCTGGTGGGGCCAACGTCCTGACTTTC. This sequence encodes CASSVLGAGGANVLTF.

This chain links TRBV7-6 with TRBJ2-2; D not resolved. CDR1 and CDR2 from the germline V gene are SGHVS and FNYEAQ. Trimming took off 5 bases at V and 7 bases at J, with 17 bases between the two ends. The CDR3 covers 15 residues. The CDR3 here is CASSPLGRSNGELFF. In nucleotides, the CDR3 is TGTGCCAGCAGCCCCCTAGGCCGGTCGAACGGGGAGCTGTTTTTT. Full variable domain (outside the CDR3, taken from reference TRBV7-6 and TRBJ2-2): GAGVSQSPRYKVTKRGQDVALRCDPISGHVSLYWYRQALGQGPEFLTYFNYEAQQDKSGLPNDRFSAERPEGSISTLTIQRTEQRDSAMYRCASSPLGRSNGELFFGEGSRLTVL.

The sample holds one count of this clone. V usage is TRBV7-9 and J usage is TRBJ2-1; 7 bases line up with TRBD2. V lost 4 bases to trimming and J lost 10 bases; unmatched junction nucleotides: 10. CDR3 length: 14 residues. Germline V CDR1 and CDR2: SEHNR, FQNEAQ (reference sequence). The CDR3 spells CASSSRTSLEEQFF. The CDR3 DNA reads TGTGCCAGCAGCTCCCGGACTAGTCTGGAGGAGCAGTTCTTC.

V gene TRBV11-2 combines with J gene TRBJ1-1; D unresolved. V was trimmed by 5 bases and J by 1 base, leaving 8 bases between them. Germline CDR1 is SGHAT and CDR2 is FQNNGV. The CDR3 has 13 residues. CDR3 in DNA: TGTGCCAGCAGCGTACACCAGAACACTGAAGCTTTCTTT. It translates to CASSVHQNTEAFF.

J is TRBJ2-2 and V is TRBV24-1; D is uncertain. Trimming stripped 6 bases from V and 7 bases from J, with 8 bases between. The CDR3 runs to 12 residues. In germline, CDR1 is KGHDR, CDR2 SFDVKD. In DNA form, the CDR3 reads TGTGCCACCAGTTGGAGTGGCGGGGAGCTGTTTTTT. It translates to CATSWSGGELFF.

The chain carries TRBV7-9 and TRBJ2-1; tentative D call: TRBD2 (7 bases). From germline, CDR1 is SEHNR and CDR2 FQNEAQ (reference sequence). With 0 bases removed from V and 8 bases from J, the gap between germline ends came to 11 bases. There are 14 residues in the CDR3. The CDR3 DNA reads TGTGCCAGCAGCTTAGCGGGGGGGCCCGATGAGCAGTTCTTC. Encoded protein: CASSLAGGPDEQFF.

As to this clone: This specimen includes other DNA sequences encoding the same CDR3. The gene calls are TRBV10-3 and TRBJ1-1, with TRBD1 as a possible D gene (6 bases). V was clipped by 2 bases and J by 4 bases, with 8 bases between them. This CDR3 is built from 13 residues. Germline-derived CDR1 and CDR2 are ENHRY and SYGVKD. CDR3 in amino acids: CAISETGITEAFF. In DNA form, the CDR3 reads TGTGCCATCAGTGAGACAGGGATCACTGAAGCTTTCTTT.

The genes are TRBV18 and TRBJ2-2, with 13 bases matching TRBD2. The CDR3 length is 16 residues. V trimming: 4 bases; J trimming: 7 bases; junction bases outside the gene matches: 6. Germline lookup yields CDR1 KGHSH and CDR2 LQKENI. The CDR3 spells CASSLGLAGAGGELFF. The CDR3 DNA reads as TGTGCCAGCTCACTTGGACTAGCGGGAGCAGGCGGGGAGCTGTTTTTT. Full variable domain (remainder filled in from reference TRBV18 and TRBJ2-2): NAGVMQNPRHLVRRRGQEARLRCSPMKGHSHVYWYRQLPEEGLKFMVYLQKENIIDESGMPKERFSAEFPKEGPSILRIQQVVRGDSAAYFCASSLGLAGAGGELFFGEGSRLTVL.

The chain joins TRBV29-1 to TRBJ2-1; TRBD2 matches at 8 bases. Germline V CDR1 and CDR2: SQVTM, ANQGSEA. V dropped 4 bases and J dropped 1; count of bases not matched to a gene: 12. The CDR3 has 17 residues. The CDR3 protein is CSVANPSGSPSYNEQFF. CDR3 DNA sequence: TGCAGCGTTGCAAATCCAAGCGGGAGTCCTTCCTACAATGAGCAGTTCTTC.

This clone was seen a single time. This chain uses TRBV6-2 or TRBV6-3 with TRBJ2-3, with TRBD2 as a possible D gene (7 bases). This CDR3 comprises 16 residues. Trimming stripped 3 bases from V and 2 bases from J, with 15 bases between. In germline, CDR1 is MNHEY, CDR2 SVGEGT. The CDR3 region is CASSYAGAKLTDTQYF. The CDR3 DNA reads as TGTGCCAGCAGTTATGCGGGGGCCAAACTCACAGATACGCAGTATTTT.

V gene TRBV30 combines with J gene TRBJ1-1, with D maybe TRBD1 (5 bases). This CDR3 contains 13 residues. V shed 3 bases and J shed 5 bases, with 13 bases lying between them. Germline V gene data show CDR1 as GTSNPN and CDR2 as SVGIG (reference sequence). The CDR3 sequence is CAWRVGAQTEAFF. The CDR3 DNA is TGTGCCTGGAGGGTAGGGGCACAAACTGAAGCTTTCTTT.

The chain combines TRBV5-6 with TRBJ2-7; 12 bases fit TRBD2. Germline V gene sequence: CDR1 SGHDT, CDR2 YYEEEE. After removal of 0 bases from V and 2 bases from J, the junction contained 6 bases not matched to a gene. This CDR3 is 17 amino acids long. CDR3 sequence (DNA): TGTGCCAGCAGCTTGGGGCTAGCGGGAGGGATGACCTACGAGCAGTACTTC. Its protein product is CASSLGLAGGMTYEQYF.

This chain links TRBV30 with TRBJ1-1; no definite D call. Germline V CDR1 and CDR2: GTSNPN, SVGIG (reference sequence). CDR3 length: 11 residues. V lost 2 bases, J lost 8 bases, and 9 bases lay in between. The CDR3 here is CAWSPGTEAFF. The CDR3 DNA is TGTGCCTGGAGTCCAGGTACGGAAGCTTTCTTT.

This chain links TRBV6-4 with TRBJ1-4, with 7 bases matching TRBD1. The V gene's germline CDR1 is MRHNA and CDR2 SNTAGT. This CDR3 spans 15 amino acids. Trimming cost V 5 bases and J 8 bases; bases outside gene matches: 11. The CDR3 is CASSQQGGDREKLFF. DNA for the CDR3: TGTGCCAGCAGTCAGCAGGGGGGAGATAGGGAAAAACTGTTTTTT.

This chain uses TRBV11-3 with TRBJ2-2, with 9 bases lining up with TRBD2. CDR3 length equals 13 residues. The V gene's germline CDR1 is SGHNT and CDR2 YENEEA. V lost 3 bases, J lost 10 bases, and 3 bases stayed unmatched. CDR3 loop: CASSFSGSLELFF. The DNA of the CDR3 is TGTGCCAGCAGCTTTAGCGGGAGTTTGGAGCTGTTTTTT. Based on the CDR3 plus reference TRBV11-3 and TRBJ2-2, the full variable domain is EAGVVQSPRYKIIEKKQPVAFWCNPISGHNTLYWYLQNLGQGPELLIRYENEEAVDDSQLPKDRFSAERLKGVDSTLKIQPAELGDSAVYLCASSFSGSLELFFGEGSRLTVL.

V is TRBV28 and J is TRBJ2-1; D is perhaps TRBD2 (5 bases). This CDR3 contains 15 residues. V was trimmed by 5 bases and J by 7 bases, leaving 18 bases between them. Germline-derived CDR1 and CDR2 are MDHEN and SYDVKM. The CDR3 is CASSPYTGSWNEQFF. CDR3 in DNA: TGTGCCAGCAGTCCATACACGGGATCCTGGAATGAGCAGTTCTTC.

The chain carries TRBV7-3 and TRBJ2-5; perhaps TRBD2 as D (7 bases). Germline V gene sequence: CDR1 SGHTA, CDR2 FQGTGA. This CDR3 comprises 15 residues. Trimming took 5 bases from V and 5 from J, leaving 18 bases between them. CDR3 nucleotide sequence: TGTGCCAGCAGCCCCCTAGGGGGGGCCCGGGAGACCCAGTACTTC. It translates to CASSPLGGARETQYF.

The V gene is TRBV6-5, the J gene TRBJ1-1, with TRBD1 as a possible D gene (5 bases). V lost 2 bases, J lost 7 bases, and 14 bases lay in between. Germline-derived CDR1 and CDR2 are MNHEY and SVGAGI. The CDR3 length is 14 residues. The CDR3 region has the DNA TGTGCCAGCAGTTACCAGGGAAGGGCTTTTGAAGCTTTCTTT. Protein product: CASSYQGRAFEAFF.

This clone is a singleton in its sample. The CDR3 reads CASSLTSATALGGYEQFF. CDR3 coding DNA: TGCGCCAGCAGCCTAACTAGTGCTACCGCCTTAGGAGGTTATGAGCAGTTCTTC. V usage is TRBV5-1 and J usage is TRBJ2-1, with D maybe TRBD2 (5 bases). Trimming took off 4 bases at V and 8 bases at J, with 28 bases between the two ends. This CDR3 is built from 18 residues. The germline V gene has CDR1 SGHRS and CDR2 YFSETQ.

The genes are TRBV7-8 and TRBJ2-1; tentative D call: TRBD2 (6 bases). Trimming removed 1 base from V and 9 bases from J, with 7 bases in between. Germline assignment: CDR1 SGHVS and CDR2 FQNEAQ. CDR3 length equals 12 residues. CDR3 sequence reads: CASSLVGLEQFF. The CDR3 nucleotides read TGTGCCAGCAGCTTAGTGGGACTTGAGCAGTTCTTC.

The chain has TRBV6-8 and TRBJ1-5; D unresolved. Germline loops: CDR1 MNHGY, CDR2 SAAAGT. The CDR3 length is 15 residues. Trimming removed 3 bases from V and 4 bases from J, with 13 bases in between. CDR3 in amino acids: CASSYCPLGNQPQHF. The CDR3 DNA reads TGTGCCAGCAGTTATTGCCCTCTCGGGAATCAGCCCCAGCATTTT.

The chain is built from TRBV5-4 and TRBJ2-1; a possible D gene is TRBD2 (5 bases). CDR3 size: 13 residues. The V gene lost 3 bases and the J gene lost 6 bases, with 10 bases spanning the gap. CDR1 and CDR2 from the germline V gene are SGHNT and YYREEE (reference sequence). In nucleotides, the CDR3 is TGTGCCAGCAGCTCCACTAGTTTCAATGAGCAGTTCTTC. Its translation is CASSSTSFNEQFF.

The chain has TRBV19 and TRBJ1-1, with 9 nucleotides matching TRBD1. This CDR3 is built from 15 residues. Germline CDR1 and CDR2: LNHDA and SQIVND (reference sequence). The junction had 6 bases not matched to a gene; V was cut back by 6 bases and J by 1 base. Written as DNA, the CDR3 is TGTGCCAGTAGCCTACAGGGGGCAAAGAACACTGAAGCTTTCTTT. Amino acid sequence: CASSLQGAKNTEAFF.

The chain employs TRBV24-1 and TRBJ2-5, with 8 bases that match TRBD1. V lost 0 bases, J lost 5 bases, and 10 bases stayed unmatched. Germline V CDR1 and CDR2: KGHDR, SFDVKD. The CDR3 sequence is 17 residues long. CDR3: CATSDLGTGSPLETQYF. Written as DNA, the CDR3 is TGTGCCACCAGTGATTTGGGGACAGGTTCTCCCCTTGAGACCCAGTACTTC.

This rearrangement joins TRBV7-2 to TRBJ2-2, with a tentative D call TRBD2 (7 bases). Trimming left V 3 bases short and J 6 bases short, with 17 bases between. The germline CDR1 and CDR2 sequences are SGHTA and FQGNSA. The CDR3 extends over 16 amino acids. DNA for the CDR3: TGTGCCAGCAGCTTGCTCCCGGGGGGCGCGCCCGGGGAGCTGTTTTTT. Amino acid sequence: CASSLLPGGAPGELFF.

The chain joins TRBV19 to TRBJ1-3; 8 bases match TRBD1. Unmatched junction bases numbered 7, after V lost 6 bases and J lost 0 bases. CDR1 and CDR2 from the germline V gene are LNHDA and SQIVND (reference sequence). CDR3 length equals 16 residues. The CDR3 region has the DNA TGTGCCAGTAGGGACAGGGAAGGGAACTCTGGAAACACCATATATTTT. Translation gives CASRDREGNSGNTIYF.